Presented here are 8 T cell receptor beta chains from one specimen sequenced in a study of T-cell memory formation after mild COVID-19. TCRdb analysed the 5' RACE reads with MiXCR anew, one entry per CDR3 protein. The table lists approximately 99,000 distinct CDR3 sequences, roughly a sixth of them singletons. Sequenced material: PBMCs or a T cell subset sorted from them (not recorded which). These receptors came from a man between 18 and 29 years old who had mild COVID-19 (a few samples of this study predate the infection). Cell type and time point are not known.

V and J are TRBV15 and TRBJ1-2; D uncertain. The CDR3 is made up of 13 amino acids. V lost 1 base and J 6 bases, leaving 9 bases between the germline ends. Germline assignment: CDR1 LNHNV and CDR2 YYDKDF (reference sequence). CDR3 DNA: TGTGCCACCAGCAGAGGAACGGGCGATGGCTACACCTTC. Its translation: CATSRGTGDGYTF. The full variable domain, completed using reference TRBV15 and TRBJ1-2, is DAMVIQNPRYQVTQFGKPVTLSCSQTLNHNVMYWYQQKSSQAPKLLFHYYDKDFNNEADTPDNFQSRRPNTSFCFLDIRSPGLGDTAMYLCATSRGTGDGYTFGSGTRLTVV.

This clonotype was counted only a few times. The genes are TRBV7-9 and TRBJ2-1; D call uncertain. CDR3 length: 14 residues. V gave up 3 bases and J gave up 7 bases, with 13 bases separating them. The V gene's germline CDR1 is SEHNR and CDR2 FQNEAQ (reference sequence). The CDR3 DNA sequence: TGTGCCAGCAGCTTGGCTGGTCCTTTTAATGAGCAGTTCTTC. This sequence encodes CASSLAGPFNEQFF.

This chain joins TRBV4-2 and TRBJ2-3; 7 bases line up with TRBD1. Germline V gene lookup returns CDR1 LGHNA and CDR2 YNFKEQ. V trimming: 0 bases; J trimming: 7 bases; junction bases outside the gene matches: 4. The CDR3 length is 14 residues. CDR3 bases: TGTGCCAGCAGCCAAGAAGACAGGGCATATACGCAGTATTTT. This codes for CASSQEDRAYTQYF.

In its sample, this clonotype was seen a few times. J is TRBJ1-2 and V is TRBV4-1, with 9 bases matching TRBD1. J lost 7 bases, V lost 1 base, and 10 bases had no gene match. This CDR3 contains 16 residues. The germline V gene has CDR1 MGHRA and CDR2 YSYEKL. The CDR3 sequence is CASSQVLTGGVSGYTF. The CDR3 region has the DNA TGCGCCAGCAGCCAAGTCCTAACAGGGGGCGTGAGTGGCTACACCTTC.

In this sample, this clonotype turned up a few times. V and J are TRBV3-1 and TRBJ1-2, with TRBD1 matching 7 bases. Germline CDR1 is LGHDT and CDR2 is YNNKEL (reference sequence). V lost 0 bases and J lost 8; bases outside the gene matches: 6. This CDR3 contains 14 residues. The CDR3 coding sequence is TGTGCCAGCAGCCAAGACTCGACAGGGAGAGGCTACACCTTC. Encoded protein: CASSQDSTGRGYTF.

This clonotype was counted only a few times. This chain connects TRBV5-6 to TRBJ2-1, with D unresolved. Germline-derived CDR1 and CDR2 are SGHDT and YYEEEE. The CDR3 runs to 14 residues. The V end was cut by 4 bases, the J end by 8 bases, with 16 bases between. DNA for the CDR3: TGTGCCAGCAGCCTCCGACCTCCCTGGGATGAGCAGTTCTTC. As protein: CASSLRPPWDEQFF.

This chain uses TRBV6-2 or TRBV6-3 with TRBJ2-3; D unclear. CDR3 length equals 14 residues. The germline V gene encodes CDR1 MNHEY and CDR2 SVGEGT. Trimming took off 1 base at V and 6 bases at J, with 11 bases between the two ends. Here the CDR3 DNA reads TGTGCCAGCAGTTACTTCTCCCAGGAGGATACGCAGTATTTT. Residues: CASSYFSQEDTQYF.

This rearrangement joins TRBV7-2 to TRBJ1-2; 7 nucleotides line up with TRBD1. J gave up 6 bases and V 5 bases, and 9 bases lay outside the gene matches. Germline loops: CDR1 SGHTA, CDR2 FQGNSA. This CDR3 comprises 14 residues. CDR3: CASSLRDRRDGYTF. CDR3 bases: TGTGCCAGCAGCCTCCGGGACAGAAGGGATGGCTACACCTTC.